The 23 T cell receptor beta chains below all came from one sample that was sequenced in a study of shared clonotypes between healthy human individuals. TCRdb's table, derived via immunoSEQ multiplex PCR, lists solely in-frame clones and lacks some. This sample has roughly 2,500,000 clones, with 80% to 95% found just once. The sample consisted of naive CD4+ T cells from PBMCs. Indicated subset: CD45RA+ positively selected. The receptors stem from a man in his late teens or twenties in good health. Some clones in this sample may be carry-over from other donors' samples.

The chain has TRBV28 and TRBJ2-5; D is possibly TRBD1 (5 bases). V gave up 10 bases and J gave up 4 bases, with 16 bases separating them. Germline V gives CDR1 MDHEN, CDR2 SYDVKM. The CDR3 contains 13 residues. The CDR3 DNA is TGTGCCACCGAGAAGGGGCCTAGAGAGACCCAGTACTTC. This gives the protein CATEKGPRETQYF.

The rearrangement links TRBV7-8 to TRBJ2-2; unclear D gene. Trimming stripped 1 base from V and 6 bases from J, with 6 bases between. The CDR3 runs 13 residues. The V gene's germline CDR1 is SGHVS and CDR2 FQNEAQ. CDR3 in amino acids: CASSLVPPGELFF. The CDR3, as DNA: TGTGCCAGCAGCTTAGTTCCCCCCGGGGAGCTGTTTTTT.

The DNA of the CDR3 is TGTGCCAGCAGCCACGGACAGGCTGTAGAGGATGAAAAACTGTTTTTT. This sequence encodes CASSHGQAVEDEKLFF. The chain joins TRBV4-2 to TRBJ1-4, with 7 bases identical to TRBD1. The V gene's germline CDR1 is LGHNA and CDR2 YNFKEQ. The CDR3 consists of 16 residues. J lost 6 bases, V lost 3 bases, and 10 bases had no gene match.

This chain joins TRBV11-2 and TRBJ2-7; D uncertain. CDR3 size: 11 residues. V shed 3 bases and J shed 6 bases, with 6 bases lying between them. The germline V gene has CDR1 SGHAT and CDR2 FQNNGV. The CDR3 nucleotides read TGTGCCAGCAGCTTCTATGGCGAGCAGTACTTC. It codes for CASSFYGEQYF.

The gene calls are TRBV7-2 and TRBJ2-1; D gene uncertain. Germline V CDR1 and CDR2: SGHTA, FQGNSA. V was trimmed by 8 bases and J by 9 bases, leaving 14 bases between them. This CDR3 has 12 residues. The CDR3 bases are TGTGCCAGCCTACCTCCTGGCGGTGAGCAGTTCTTC. This gives the protein CASLPPGGEQFF. The whole variable domain, remainder taken from reference TRBV7-2 and TRBJ2-1, is GAGVSQSPSNKVTEKGKDVELRCDPISGHTALYWYRQSLGQGLEFLIYFQGNSAPDKSGLPSDRFSAERTGGSVSTLTIQRTQQEDSAVYLCASLPPGGEQFFGPGTRLTVL.

The chain couples TRBV6-6 to TRBJ2-1; 9 positions agree with TRBD1. The J segment lost 10 bases and the V segment lost 5 bases, leaving 6 bases of the junction unmatched. The CDR3 covers 13 residues. Germline CDR1 MNHNY, CDR2 SVGAGI (reference sequence). The CDR3 DNA follows: TGTGCCAGCAGTCTGACAGGGGGAATAGAGCAGTTCTTC. Its translation is CASSLTGGIEQFF.

As DNA, the CDR3 is TGTGCCAGCAGTTCCCTTACAGGGGCCCATCCCCCTGGAGCTTTCTTT. Translated, it gives CASSSLTGAHPPGAFF. The genes are TRBV28 and TRBJ1-1, with 7 bases matching TRBD1. The CDR3 totals 16 residues. The ends lost 4 bases at V and 10 bases at J; junction bases unmatched: 18. From germline, CDR1 is MDHEN and CDR2 SYDVKM.

This chain joins TRBV27 and TRBJ2-3, with 14 bases that match TRBD2. V lost 5 bases and J lost 6; bases outside the gene matches: 1. The germline V gene encodes CDR1 MNHEY and CDR2 SMNVEV (reference sequence). This CDR3 has 14 amino acids. CDR3 sequence reads: CASSRTSGRDTQYF. The DNA for the CDR3 is TGTGCCAGCAGTCGGACTAGCGGGAGGGATACGCAGTATTTT.

CDR3 residues: CSALNSGEQYF. CDR3 nucleotide sequence: TGCAGTGCTCTAAATTCGGGCGAGCAGTACTTC. The rearrangement uses TRBV20-1 and TRBJ2-7; D remains ambiguous. Germline CDR1 and CDR2: DFQATT and SNEGSKA (reference sequence). This CDR3 contains 11 residues. Trimming shortened V by 5 bases and J by 6 bases, and 11 bases separated the two germline ends.

The gene calls are TRBV2 and TRBJ2-5, with D possibly TRBD1 on 5 matching bases. Trimming took off 3 bases at V and 3 bases at J, with 11 bases between the two ends. Germline-derived CDR1 and CDR2 are SNHLY and FYNNEI. This CDR3 comprises 14 residues. The DNA for the CDR3 is TGTGCCAGCAGTGAGTTGAGCAGGGAAGAGACCCAGTACTTC. Protein sequence: CASSELSREETQYF.

Regarding this clone: Other DNA sequences in the same sample also yield this CDR3. This chain uses TRBV7-3 with TRBJ2-7, with D possibly called TRBD1 or TRBD2 (5 bases each). The germline CDR1 and CDR2 sequences are SGHTA and FQGTGA. V was trimmed by 2 bases and J by 2 bases, leaving 7 bases between them. The CDR3 contains 13 residues. DNA of the CDR3: TGTGCCAGCAGCTTAGGGGGAACCTACGAGCAGTACTTC. Translating it yields CASSLGGTYEQYF.

Of note for this clone: Other DNA sequences in this sample translate to the same CDR3. The J gene is TRBJ1-1, the V gene TRBV6-1, with D maybe TRBD1 (6 bases). With 7 bases removed from V and 1 base from J, the gap between germline ends came to 10 bases. The length of the CDR3 is 13 residues. The germline gives CDR1 MNHNS, CDR2 SASEGT. The DNA of the CDR3 is TGTGCCAGCATCCTACAGGGGAACACTGAAGCTTTCTTT. Its translation: CASILQGNTEAFF.

The gene calls are TRBV6-1 and TRBJ1-5; D gene ambiguous. This CDR3 region has 12 residues. Trimming removed 6 bases at V and 1 base at J, with 4 bases between. Per the germline V gene, CDR1 is MNHNS and CDR2 is SASEGT. The CDR3 sequence: CASRPSNQPQHF. The CDR3 region has the DNA TGTGCCAGCAGGCCCAGCAATCAGCCCCAGCATTTT.

This clone was seen once. The V and J genes are TRBV18 and TRBJ2-1; 7 nucleotides match TRBD2. The CDR3 contains 16 residues. Germline V gives CDR1 KGHSH, CDR2 LQKENI. The trim removed 3 bases at V and 6 bases at J, leaving 11 bases unmatched. The CDR3 sequence is CASSPQAGTPSNEQFF. The CDR3 nucleotides read TGTGCCAGCTCACCGCAAGCGGGAACACCATCCAATGAGCAGTTCTTC.

In nucleotides, the CDR3 is TGTGCCAGCAGCTTTGACGGGACTGGTGAGCAGTTCTTC. It encodes CASSFDGTGEQFF. The chain couples TRBV5-5 to TRBJ2-1; possible D gene TRBD2, 6 bases. Deletions cut 2 bases from V and 9 bases from J, with 12 bases between. The germline CDR1 and CDR2 sequences are SGHKS and YYEKEE (reference sequence). There are 13 residues in the CDR3.

The chain carries TRBV28 and TRBJ1-1; tentatively, D is TRBD1 (5 bases). The CDR3 consists of 15 residues. Germline CDR1 and CDR2: MDHEN and SYDVKM. Trimming shortened V by 7 bases and J by 5 bases, and 20 bases separated the two germline ends. The CDR3 sequence is CASTPSLGGRTEAFF. DNA of the CDR3: TGTGCCAGCACCCCCTCGCTGGGGGGTCGGACTGAAGCTTTCTTT.

CDR3 sequence reads: CASSRRDGAPQHF. The CDR3 DNA follows: TGTGCCAGCAGCCGACGGGACGGCGCGCCCCAGCATTTT. This rearrangement joins TRBV7-9 to TRBJ1-5; TRBD1 might be the D (5 bases). The germline V and J ends were trimmed by 5 bases and 9 bases, with 14 bases remaining between them. This CDR3 contains 13 residues. Germline V gene data show CDR1 as SEHNR and CDR2 as FQNEAQ (reference sequence).

This chain links TRBV28 with TRBJ1-3; TRBD1 is a possible D gene (5 bases). The germline V gene encodes CDR1 MDHEN and CDR2 SYDVKM. CDR3 length: 14 residues. Deletions cut 6 bases from V and 7 bases from J, with 16 bases between. The CDR3 bases are TGTGCCAGCAGCCCCAACCCCCGGGGGAACACCATATATTTT. Encoded protein: CASSPNPRGNTIYF.

Of note for this clone: In the same sample, other DNA sequences code for this CDR3. The chain couples TRBV29-1 to TRBJ2-3; no definite D call. Per germline, CDR1 SQVTM and CDR2 ANQGSEA. The CDR3 contains 13 residues. The V end lost 3 bases, the J end lost 2 bases, and 9 bases lay between the germline ends. The CDR3 reads CSVEGKYTDTQYF. The CDR3 DNA follows: TGCAGCGTTGAGGGGAAGTACACAGATACGCAGTATTTT.

CDR3 sequence (DNA): TGTGCCAGCAGTCGATCAGGGGGCGCAAGCTATGGCTACACCTTC. This sequence encodes CASSRSGGASYGYTF. The genes are TRBV6-6 and TRBJ1-2; 8 positions match TRBD1. The CDR3 contains 15 residues. The ends lost 5 bases at V and 4 bases at J; junction bases unmatched: 9. Per germline, CDR1 MNHNY and CDR2 SVGAGI (reference sequence).

This rearrangement joins TRBV18 to TRBJ2-7; maybe TRBD1 (5 bases). The V end lost 2 bases, the J end lost 2 bases, and 13 bases lay between the germline ends. Germline loops: CDR1 KGHSH, CDR2 LQKENI. The CDR3 has 15 residues. The DNA of the CDR3 is TGTGCCAGCTCACCAAATGGCAGGGAAACCTACGAGCAGTACTTC. Amino acid sequence: CASSPNGRETYEQYF.

The V and J genes are TRBV7-2 and TRBJ2-4; tentatively, D is TRBD1 (5 bases). Deletions cut 6 bases from V and 7 bases from J, with 13 bases between. Looked up from germline, CDR1 is SGHTA and CDR2 is FQGNSA. The CDR3 is made up of 13 amino acids. The CDR3: CASRGAGKNIQYF. The CDR3 coding sequence is TGTGCCAGCAGAGGGGCTGGTAAGAACATTCAGTACTTC.

The chain carries TRBV6-5 and TRBJ2-7; 8 nucleotides match TRBD1. Germline assignment: CDR1 MNHEY and CDR2 SVGAGI. The CDR3 covers 14 residues. V was pared by 6 bases and J by 5 bases, with 9 bases of the junction left unmatched. CDR3 sequence: CASSRQGMGHEQYF. The CDR3 DNA is TGTGCCAGCAGCCGACAGGGGATGGGGCACGAGCAGTACTTC.